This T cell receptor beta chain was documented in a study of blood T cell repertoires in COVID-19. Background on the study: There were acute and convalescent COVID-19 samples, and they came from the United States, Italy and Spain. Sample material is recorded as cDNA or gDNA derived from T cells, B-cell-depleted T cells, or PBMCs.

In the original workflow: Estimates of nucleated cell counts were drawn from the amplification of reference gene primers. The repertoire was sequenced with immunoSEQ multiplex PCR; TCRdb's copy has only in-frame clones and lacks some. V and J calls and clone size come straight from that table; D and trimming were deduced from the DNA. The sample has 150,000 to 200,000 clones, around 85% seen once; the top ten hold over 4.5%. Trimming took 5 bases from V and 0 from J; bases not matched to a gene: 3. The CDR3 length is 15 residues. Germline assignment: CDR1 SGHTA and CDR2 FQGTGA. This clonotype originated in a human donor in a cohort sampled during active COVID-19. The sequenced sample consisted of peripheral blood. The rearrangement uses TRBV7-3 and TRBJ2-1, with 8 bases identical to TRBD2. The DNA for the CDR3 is TGTGCCAGCAGCCTCCGGGGGGGCTCCTACAATGAGCAGTTCTTC. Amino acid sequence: CASSLRGGSYNEQFF.